The clone carrying this T cell receptor beta chain was recorded at least ten times. These data come from a study of T cells in Graves' hyperthyroidism and ophthalmopathy. The CDR3 runs to 16 residues. Trimming pared 4 bases from V and 2 bases from J, leaving 17 bases between. Germline-derived CDR1 and CDR2 are LGHDT and YNNKEL (reference sequence). PBMCs came from 9 to 10 ml fresh peripheral blood. Amplification of TCR beta CDR3 regions used RNA as the template. HTBI primers were employed in a first-round RT-PCR of the TCR CDR3. TCRdb fed the multiplex PCR reads into MiXCR, producing one record per CDR3 protein. The sample has 690,000 or so distinct CDR3 sequences; roughly 20% are singletons.

This receptor was obtained from a woman between 45 and 60 years old with Graves' hyperthyroidism that later progressed to Graves' ophthalmopathy. The sequencing sample was made of blood. V usage is TRBV3-1 and J usage is TRBJ1-2, with D uncertain. The CDR3 loop reads CASSPPDRDTNYGYTF. CDR3 coding DNA: TGTGCCAGCAGCCCTCCCGACCGAGACACAAACTATGGCTACACCTTC.